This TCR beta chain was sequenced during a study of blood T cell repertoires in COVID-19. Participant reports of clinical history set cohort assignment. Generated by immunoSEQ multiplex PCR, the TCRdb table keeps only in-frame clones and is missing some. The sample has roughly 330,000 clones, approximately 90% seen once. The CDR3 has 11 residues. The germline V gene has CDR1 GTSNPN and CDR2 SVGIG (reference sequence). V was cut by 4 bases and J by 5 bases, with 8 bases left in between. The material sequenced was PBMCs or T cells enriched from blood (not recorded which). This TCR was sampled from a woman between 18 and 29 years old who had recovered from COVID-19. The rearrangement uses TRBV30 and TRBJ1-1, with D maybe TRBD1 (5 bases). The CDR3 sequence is CAWMAGTEAFF. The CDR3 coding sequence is TGTGCCTGGATGGCAGGGACTGAAGCTTTCTTT.